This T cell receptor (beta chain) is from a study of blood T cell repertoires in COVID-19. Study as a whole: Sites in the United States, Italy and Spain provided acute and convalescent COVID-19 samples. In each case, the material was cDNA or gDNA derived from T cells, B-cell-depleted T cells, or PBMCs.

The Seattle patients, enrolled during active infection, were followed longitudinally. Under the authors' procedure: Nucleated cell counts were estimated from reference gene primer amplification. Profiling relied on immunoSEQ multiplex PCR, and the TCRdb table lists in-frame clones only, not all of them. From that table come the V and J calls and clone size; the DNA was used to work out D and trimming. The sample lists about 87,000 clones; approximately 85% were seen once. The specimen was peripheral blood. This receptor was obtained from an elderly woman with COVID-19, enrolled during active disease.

This CDR3 reads CASSLVRVSYEQYF. CDR3 nucleotide sequence: TGTGCCAGCAGTTTAGTCAGGGTCTCCTACGAGCAGTACTTC. V and J are TRBV27 and TRBJ2-7; D might be TRBD1 (5 bases). Germline CDR1 MNHEY, CDR2 SMNVEV (reference sequence). The CDR3 sequence is 14 residues long. Trimming stripped 2 bases from V and 0 bases from J, with 8 bases between.